One sample yielded the 2 T cell receptor beta chains listed below, sequenced in a study of T cells after yellow fever vaccination. TCRdb re-called the 5' RACE reads through MiXCR, storing one row per CDR3 protein. The data hold about 210,000 distinct CDR3 sequences, with 3% to 3.5% observed a single time. The sequenced sample was CD4+ T cells sorted from PBMCs, obtained 10 days after the yellow fever booster vaccination. These receptors were obtained from a man aged 18 to 29 who received the YFV17D yellow fever vaccine.

At least ten counts were recorded for this clonotype. The J gene is TRBJ2-5, the V gene TRBV5-6; D may be TRBD1 (6 bases). CDR1 is SGHDT, CDR2 YYEEEE, per germline. CDR3 length equals 14 residues. The V end was cut by 4 bases, the J end by 7 bases, with 17 bases between. The DNA for the CDR3 is TGTGCCAGCAGCCCGGAACAGGGCAGAGGGACCCAGTACTTC. This sequence encodes CASSPEQGRGTQYF.

This clonotype was detected ten times or more. The J gene is TRBJ1-1, the V gene TRBV4-2, with TRBD1 as a possible D gene (5 bases). Germline V gives CDR1 LGHNA, CDR2 YNFKEQ. V was cut by 3 bases and J by 2 bases, with 13 bases left in between. The CDR3 length is 15 residues. The CDR3 DNA is TGTGCCAGCAGCCATGGAGGGGTTAGTAACACTGAAGCTTTCTTT. Its protein product is CASSHGGVSNTEAFF.